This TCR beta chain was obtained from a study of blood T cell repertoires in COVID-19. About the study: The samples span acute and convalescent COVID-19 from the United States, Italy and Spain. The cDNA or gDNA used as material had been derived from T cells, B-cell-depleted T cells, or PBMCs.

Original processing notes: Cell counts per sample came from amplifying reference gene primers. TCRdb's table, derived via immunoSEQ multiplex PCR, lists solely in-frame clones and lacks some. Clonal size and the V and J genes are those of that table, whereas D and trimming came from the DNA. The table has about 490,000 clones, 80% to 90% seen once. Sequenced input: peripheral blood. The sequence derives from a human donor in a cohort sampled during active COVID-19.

CDR3 amino acids: CASSLTDNSYEQYF. The CDR3 DNA follows: TGTGCCAGCAGCTTGACGGACAACTCCTACGAGCAGTACTTC. The rearrangement uses TRBV5-6 and TRBJ2-7; possibly TRBD1 for D (5 bases). Trimming removed 1 base from V and 0 bases from J, with 8 bases in between. The CDR3 is 14 residues long. CDR1 and CDR2 from the germline V gene are SGHDT and YYEEEE.